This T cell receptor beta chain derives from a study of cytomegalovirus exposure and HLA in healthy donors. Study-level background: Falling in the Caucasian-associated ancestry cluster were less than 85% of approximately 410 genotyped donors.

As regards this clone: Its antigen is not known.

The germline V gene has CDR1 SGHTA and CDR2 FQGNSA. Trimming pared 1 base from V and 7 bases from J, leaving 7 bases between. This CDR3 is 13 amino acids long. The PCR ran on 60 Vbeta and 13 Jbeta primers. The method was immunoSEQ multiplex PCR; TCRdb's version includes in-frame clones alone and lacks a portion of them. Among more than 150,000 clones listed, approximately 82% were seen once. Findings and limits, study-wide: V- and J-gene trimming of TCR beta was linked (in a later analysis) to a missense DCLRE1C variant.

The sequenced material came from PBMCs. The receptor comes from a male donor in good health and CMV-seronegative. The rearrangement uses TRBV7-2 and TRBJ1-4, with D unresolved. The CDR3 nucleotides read TGTGCCAGCAGCTTAGGTGGGAGTGAAAAACTGTTTTTT. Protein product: CASSLGGSEKLFF.